This T cell receptor (beta chain) was sequenced for a study of blood T cell repertoires in COVID-19. Study details: COVID-19 samples from acute and convalescent phases originated in the United States, Italy and Spain. Sample material is recorded as cDNA or gDNA derived from T cells, B-cell-depleted T cells, or PBMCs.

Trimming took 5 bases from V and 0 from J, leaving 8 bases between them. The CDR3 runs 13 residues. CDR1 is MNHNS, CDR2 SASEGT, per germline. Original analysis: Amplification of reference gene primers provided the estimated nucleated cell counts. Sequenced by immunoSEQ multiplex PCR; TCRdb stores in-frame clones only, minus some. V, J and clone size were drawn from that table, and D and trimming were deduced from the DNA. The data show 370,000 or so clones, roughly four fifths seen once. The gene calls are TRBV6-1 and TRBJ2-7; D gene uncertain. The TCR was taken from a human donor with acute or convalescent COVID-19. The donor label of this sample is uncertain. What was sequenced was peripheral blood. CDR3 sequence (DNA): TGTGCCAGCAGTCCTAGGAGCTCCTACGAGCAGTACTTC. Its protein product is CASSPRSSYEQYF.